The 25 T cell receptor beta chains below were found in one sample sequenced in a study of shared clonotypes between healthy human individuals (dated by TCRdb to the early 2020s). The library was obtained by the immunoSEQ multiplex PCR assay. TCRdb carries this immuneACCESS record with in-frame sequences only. Its versions omit some clonotypes, under half of them owing to an unresolved V gene in the studies checked, with the rest unexplained. The sample table lists some 1,600,000 clones, around 98% of them with a count of one. Together, the top ten hold roughly 0.45% of the sample. The sequencing sample was made of naive CD4+ T cells sorted from blood. The cell subset or site label here, explained by the study, means: CD45RA+ positively selected. The receptors shown here come from a man in his thirties or forties in good health.

The V gene is TRBV5-1, the J gene TRBJ2-1; TRBD1 might be the D (6 bases). The CDR3 is 14 residues long. The ends were cut back, 0 bases at V and 7 bases at J, with 11 bases in the middle. In germline, CDR1 is SGHRS, CDR2 YFSETQ. The CDR3 sequence: CASSLAPRGNEQFF. The CDR3, as DNA: TGCGCCAGCAGCTTGGCCCCGAGGGGGAATGAGCAGTTCTTC.

The V and J genes are TRBV7-6 and TRBJ2-7, with D possibly being TRBD2 (7 bases). The CDR3 loop spans 14 amino acids. The germline CDR1 and CDR2 sequences are SGHVS and FNYEAQ. V was clipped by 0 bases and J by 5 bases, with 11 bases between them. CDR3: CASSLARGGHEQYF. In DNA, the CDR3 is TGTGCCAGCAGCTTAGCGAGGGGGGGCCACGAGCAGTACTTC.

The V and J genes are TRBV7-9 and TRBJ2-3; 8 bases line up with TRBD2. V was clipped by 5 bases and J by 5 bases; unmatched bases: 6. The CDR3 is 14 residues long. CDR1 and CDR2 (germline): SEHNR, FQNEAQ (reference sequence). The CDR3 region has the DNA TGTGCCAGCAGCCCGAGCGGGAGTGGAGATACGCAGTATTTT. Its translation is CASSPSGSGDTQYF.

The chain has TRBV9 and TRBJ2-3; D unclear. Between the trimmed V and J ends, which lost 0 bases and 0 bases, there was a span of 11 bases. The CDR3 consists of 16 residues. Germline values: CDR1 SGDLS, CDR2 YYNGEE. The CDR3 nucleotides are TGTGCCAGCAGCGTAGCGACTGCAAGAAGCACAGATACGCAGTATTTT. Translation: CASSVATARSTDTQYF.

This chain uses TRBV10-1 with TRBJ2-3, with D tentatively TRBD2 (5 bases). CDR3 size: 13 residues. Deletions cut 4 bases from V and 1 base from J, with 6 bases between. Germline V gives CDR1 WNHNN, CDR2 SYGVQD (reference sequence). CDR3 sequence (DNA): TGCGCCAGCAGTGTTAGCGGCACAGATACGCAGTATTTT. This translates into CASSVSGTDTQYF.

The chain couples TRBV18 to TRBJ1-3; the match to TRBD1 covers 9 bases. The CDR3 is made up of 17 amino acids. Trimming at V came to 3 bases and at J to 0 bases, leaving 6 bases not matched to a gene. Looked up from germline, CDR1 is KGHSH and CDR2 is LQKENI. DNA of the CDR3: TGTGCCAGCTCACCCCGGGACAGGGTATTCTCTGGAAACACCATATATTTT. Amino acids: CASSPRDRVFSGNTIYF.

Here the CDR3 reads CASSPSNIQYF. CDR3 in DNA: TGTGCCAGCTCGCCCTCAAACATTCAGTACTTC. The chain combines TRBV18 with TRBJ2-4, with D unclear. This CDR3 is built from 11 residues. Germline V gives CDR1 KGHSH, CDR2 LQKENI. V dropped 6 bases and J dropped 6 bases, with 6 bases sitting between them. Supplemented by reference TRBV18 and TRBJ2-4, the full variable domain reads NAGVMQNPRHLVRRRGQEARLRCSPMKGHSHVYWYRQLPEEGLKFMVYLQKENIIDESGMPKERFSAEFPKEGPSILRIQQVVRGDSAAYFCASSPSNIQYFGAGTRLSVL.

This clone was recorded once. The genes are TRBV19 and TRBJ1-1; 8 positions match TRBD1. Germline V gene data show CDR1 as LNHDA and CDR2 as SQIVND (reference sequence). Losses at the gene ends were 6 bases for V and 5 bases for J; bases not matched to a gene: 5. There are 13 residues in the CDR3. The CDR3: CASSLDRATEAFF. The DNA for the CDR3 is TGTGCCAGTAGCCTGGACAGGGCAACTGAAGCTTTCTTT.

Notes on this clone: The sample has other DNA sequences that encode this CDR3 too. The gene calls are TRBV2 and TRBJ2-5; D not certain. Germline values: CDR1 SNHLY, CDR2 FYNNEI. Trimming removed 7 bases from V and 5 bases from J, with 8 bases in between. The CDR3 runs 11 residues. The CDR3 DNA reads TGTGCCAGCACCCTAGAGGAGACCCAGTACTTC. Translated, it gives CASTLEETQYF.

The chain carries TRBV6-6 and TRBJ1-4, with a weak D call TRBD1 (5 bases). The ends were cut back, 2 bases at V and 8 bases at J, with 15 bases in the middle. This CDR3 has 15 residues. Germline values: CDR1 MNHNY, CDR2 SVGAGI (reference sequence). The CDR3 nucleotides are TGTGCCAGCAGTTACATACGTCAGGGTGAGGAAAAACTGTTTTTT. It yields the protein CASSYIRQGEEKLFF.

The V call is TRBV18, the J call TRBJ2-7; D is possibly TRBD1 (5 bases). The CDR3 length is 15 residues. With 3 bases removed from V and 7 bases from J, the gap between germline ends came to 19 bases. Germline V CDR1 and CDR2: KGHSH, LQKENI. The CDR3 sequence: CASSPQRQSPREQYF. CDR3 nucleotides: TGTGCCAGCTCACCGCAGAGACAGAGCCCCCGAGAGCAGTACTTC.

The CDR3 DNA follows: TGTGCCACCGAATCAGGGAGCACAGATACGCAGTATTTT. It specifies CATESGSTDTQYF. This chain uses TRBV28 with TRBJ2-3, with a tentative D call TRBD1 (5 bases). The CDR3 length is 13 residues. V lost 10 bases, J lost 0 bases, and 11 bases lay in between. Germline V gives CDR1 MDHEN, CDR2 SYDVKM. Supplemented by reference TRBV28 and TRBJ2-3, the full variable domain reads DVKVTQSSRYLVKRTGEKVFLECVQDMDHENMFWYRQDPGLGLRLIYFSYDVKMKEKGDIPEGYSVSREKKERFSLILESASTNQTSMYLCATESGSTDTQYFGPGTRLTVL.

The chain couples TRBV19 to TRBJ2-5; 8 positions match TRBD1. V shed 5 bases and J 2 bases; nucleotides not matched to a gene: 10. This CDR3 is 16 amino acids long. Germline CDR1 is LNHDA and CDR2 is SQIVND (reference sequence). Here the CDR3 reads CASSERGRGLQETQYF. The CDR3 nucleotides read TGTGCCAGTAGTGAAAGGGGCAGGGGGCTTCAAGAGACCCAGTACTTC.

The chain joins TRBV2 to TRBJ1-5; TRBD1 aligns across 8 bases. CDR1 is SNHLY and CDR2 is FYNNEI in the germline V gene. The CDR3 is 13 amino acids. The V and J ends lost 3 bases and 12 bases, in that order; junction bases with no gene match: 7. CDR3 sequence (DNA): TGTGCCAGCAGTGACGAGACAGGGGCGATCCAGCATTTT. Protein: CASSDETGAIQHF.

The rearrangement joins TRBV6-4 to TRBJ2-7; 7 nucleotides align to TRBD1. This CDR3 spans 17 amino acids. Germline-derived CDR1 and CDR2 are MRHNA and SNTAGT. V was clipped by 0 bases and J by 0 bases; unmatched bases: 8. CDR3 in DNA: TGTGCCAGCAGTGACTCCGGGGACAGCCCCACCTCCTACGAGCAGTACTTC. It encodes CASSDSGDSPTSYEQYF.

The rearrangement uses TRBV9 and TRBJ2-2; TRBD2 matches at 11 bases. Per germline, CDR1 SGDLS and CDR2 YYNGEE. The CDR3 sequence is 17 residues long. J was trimmed by 5 bases and V by 4 bases; bases with no gene match: 10. The CDR3 reads CASSQKLAGERTGELFF. Written as DNA, the CDR3 is TGTGCCAGCAGCCAAAAACTAGCGGGAGAGCGTACCGGGGAGCTGTTTTTT. Complete variable domain (other parts from reference TRBV9 and TRBJ2-2): DSGVTQTPKHLITATGQRVTLRCSPRSGDLSVYWYQQSLDQGLQFLIQYYNGEERAKGNILERFSAQQFPDLHSELNLSSLELGDSALYFCASSQKLAGERTGELFFGEGSRLTVL.

As DNA, the CDR3 is TGCGCCAGCAGCCAGACAGGGGCCACTGAAGCTTTCTTT. Its translation is CASSQTGATEAFF. The chain combines TRBV5-1 with TRBJ1-1; TRBD1 matches at 8 bases. The CDR3 contains 13 residues. The germline V gene encodes CDR1 SGHRS and CDR2 YFSETQ. V was clipped by 4 bases and J by 4 bases; unmatched bases: 3.

This chain links TRBV2 with TRBJ2-5, with 7 bases lining up with TRBD1. Germline V gene lookup returns CDR1 SNHLY and CDR2 FYNNEI. V lost 6 bases, J lost 3 bases, and 7 bases stayed unmatched. The CDR3 contains 14 residues. The CDR3 protein is CASRLTGVEETQYF. Here the CDR3 DNA reads TGTGCCAGCAGACTTACAGGGGTGGAAGAGACCCAGTACTTC. Combining the CDR3 with reference TRBV2 and TRBJ2-5 gives the whole variable domain EPEVTQTPSHQVTQMGQEVILRCVPISNHLYFYWYRQILGQKVEFLVSFYNNEISEKSEIFDDQFSVERPDGSNFTLKIRSTKLEDSAMYFCASRLTGVEETQYFGPGTRLLVL.

J is TRBJ1-1 and V is TRBV6-1, with D possibly matching TRBD1 (6 bases). Trimming removed 5 bases from V and 6 bases from J, with 16 bases in between. The germline gives CDR1 MNHNS, CDR2 SASEGT. CDR3 length equals 14 residues. The chain's CDR3 is CASSLTGYNSEAFF. CDR3 bases: TGTGCCAGCAGTCTTACAGGGTACAACTCTGAAGCTTTCTTT.

As for this clone: At the DNA level, this CDR3 is encoded by other sequences in the same sample as well. The chain combines TRBV6-5 with TRBJ2-4; no definite D call. V was shortened by 0 bases and J by 0 bases, with 6 bases between the two germline ends. The CDR3 has 15 residues. Germline CDR1 MNHEY, CDR2 SVGAGI. CDR3 nucleotides: TGTGCCAGCAGTTACTCCACCCTAGCCAAAAACATTCAGTACTTC. Amino acids: CASSYSTLAKNIQYF.

This sequence joins TRBV10-3 and TRBJ2-7, with D possibly matching TRBD1 (6 bases). The germline V and J ends were trimmed by 10 bases and 3 bases, with 13 bases remaining between them. The CDR3 sequence is 12 residues long. Germline loops: CDR1 ENHRY, CDR2 SYGVKD. CDR3 coding DNA: TGTGCCAGCACAGGGACCGTCTACGAGCAGTACTTC. As protein: CASTGTVYEQYF.

The CDR3 DNA is TGTGCCAGTAGTATGGGCTCTAGCGGGAGTTCAGAGACCCAGTACTTC. Translated: CASSMGSSGSSETQYF. V usage is TRBV19 and J usage is TRBJ2-5; 10 bases map to TRBD2. V lost 3 bases and J lost 4; bases outside the gene matches: 8. The CDR3 runs 16 residues. Germline-derived CDR1 and CDR2 are LNHDA and SQIVND (reference sequence).

The chain recombines TRBV28 with TRBJ2-1; D is possibly TRBD1 or TRBD2 (5 bases each). V was shortened by 5 bases and J by 5 bases, with 13 bases between the two germline ends. CDR3 size: 14 residues. Germline-derived CDR1 and CDR2 are MDHEN and SYDVKM. The CDR3 reads CASSAWDRNNEQFF. Written as DNA, the CDR3 is TGTGCCAGCAGTGCGTGGGACCGAAACAATGAGCAGTTCTTC.

The chain couples TRBV7-8 to TRBJ2-2; D ambiguous. The length of the CDR3 is 14 residues. V was pared by 1 base and J by 4 bases, with 7 bases between. Germline lookup yields CDR1 SGHVS and CDR2 FQNEAQ. The CDR3 sequence is CASSLEQRTGELFF. In DNA, the CDR3 is TGTGCCAGCAGCTTAGAACAGCGCACCGGGGAGCTGTTTTTT.

Notes on this clone: At the DNA level, this CDR3 is encoded by other sequences in the same sample as well. The V gene is TRBV2, the J gene TRBJ2-3, with TRBD2 as a possible D gene (6 bases). CDR3 length: 13 amino acids. Per germline, CDR1 SNHLY and CDR2 FYNNEI. The V and J ends lost 4 bases and 3 bases respectively, with 8 bases between them. The CDR3 DNA follows: TGTGCCAGCAGTGTCGGAGGGACAGATACGCAGTATTTT. Its protein is CASSVGGTDTQYF.